These T cell receptor beta chains were read from a single sample in a study of blood T cell repertoires in COVID-19. Some clones are missing from TCRdb's copy, which holds only in-frame ones; the method was immunoSEQ multiplex PCR. The sample consists of about 290,000 clones, approximately 89% of them appearing once. Material for sequencing was peripheral blood. The receptors originated from a woman in her thirties with COVID-19, enrolled during active disease. Both conserved end residues are part of each CDR3. The size of a clone is reported for some rows only, either as once, few or many, or as a class for expanded clones.

V	size	CDR3
TRBV5-1	-	CASGRQGLNEQFF
TRBV9	-	CASSAGRTGTNTIYF
TRBV12-3/TRBV12-4	-	CASSGGTGELFF
TRBV18	-	CASSPPGQGATNSPLHF
TRBV21-1	-	CASGRVFNYGYTF
TRBV6-5	-	CASKPGTVASDTQYF
TRBV2	-	CASRARGGVGNQPQHF
TRBV5-1	-	CASSLVSAANEKLFF
TRBV7-9	-	CASSPRQGPYEQYF
TRBV10-3	-	CATHGTGGGGEQYF
TRBV7-9	-	CASSRQWRSQETQYF
TRBV27	once	CASSEAGTAQHF
TRBV7-9	many	CASSFIRGGSYEQYF
TRBV4-1	-	CASSQEPGGVGGYTF
TRBV7-9	-	CASSMAGQGDREQYF
TRBV24-1	-	CATRRGTEAFF
TRBV11-2	-	CASSPGYRRTAAGTYEQYF